This TCR beta chain comes out of a study of post-analysis software for immune sequencing data. Study background: Relapsing-remitting, secondary progressive and progressive-relapsing courses of multiple sclerosis were included. Regarding the study as a whole: The study found TRBV5-6, TRBV5-1 and TRBV20-1 among several TRBV segments more frequent in patients than controls. In multiple sclerosis, normalized Chao1 diversity was significantly below that of controls.

The TCR beta cDNA libraries contained unique molecular identifiers. Starting from around 0.96 to 9.9 million T cells, the study yielded 500,000 or so cDNA molecules. TCRdb reanalysed the PCR reads using MiXCR and keeps one entry per CDR3 protein. The sample lists roughly 570,000 distinct CDR3 sequences, around 31% occurring once. This CDR3 has 13 residues. V was trimmed by 10 bases and J by 0 bases, leaving 10 bases between them. With regard to this clonotype: The antigen is not known.

The chain employs TRBV12-3 or TRBV12-4 and TRBJ2-1; no clear D gene. The TCR was taken from a girl between 2 and 17 years old with multiple sclerosis. Input material: blood. This CDR3 is CATQRRSYNEQFF. The CDR3 DNA follows: TGTGCCACCCAAAGGCGCTCCTACAATGAGCAGTTCTTC.